These T cell receptor beta chains were read from a single sample in a study of neurological immune-mediated disorders. TCRdb redid the calling of the 5' RACE reads with MiXCR, one entry per CDR3 protein. The sample has some 86,000 distinct CDR3 sequences, 2.6% seen once. The sequencing input was PBMCs. These receptors were collected from a woman aged 30 to 39 with multiple sclerosis. CDR3s include the opening cysteine and the closing phenylalanine or tryptophan. D genes are given only for firm matches. Only some rows state a clone size, as once, few, many or a class for expanded clones.

many,TRBJ2-3,.,TRBV15,CATSREVNRRADTQYF,TGTGCCACCAGCAGAGAAGTGAACAGGCGCGCAGATACGCAGTATTTT
.,TRBJ2-1,TRBD2,TRBV13,CASSPGSIAGFPNEQFF,TGTGCCAGCAGCCCCGGATCGATAGCGGGATTTCCCAATGAGCAGTTCTTC
many,TRBJ2-7,.,TRBV14,CASSPVVRGEQYF,TGTGCCAGCAGCCCCGTGGTAAGGGGCGAGCAGTACTTC
many,TRBJ2-1,.,TRBV24-1,CATSAPPPPGYNEQFF,TGTGCCACCAGTGCGCCTCCACCCCCTGGCTACAATGAGCAGTTCTTC
many,TRBJ2-3,.,TRBV29-1,CSVGNRGPDTQYF,TGCAGCGTTGGTAACCGCGGCCCAGATACGCAGTATTTT
many,TRBJ2-1,.,TRBV5-5,CASSFDWNHEQFF,TGTGCCAGCAGCTTCGACTGGAATCACGAGCAGTTCTTC
many,TRBJ2-5,.,TRBV5-5,CASSPAMGETQYF,TGTGCCAGCAGCCCGGCGATGGGAGAGACCCAGTACTTC
many,TRBJ2-6,.,TRBV6-5,CASRRTGPTSSGANVLTF,TGTGCCAGCAGACGCACCGGTCCTACTAGCTCTGGGGCCAACGTCCTGACTTTC
few,TRBJ1-1,TRBD1,TRBV12-3/TRBV12-4,CDSSSGGEAFF,TGTGACAGCAGTTCAGGGGGGGAAGCTTTCTTT
many,TRBJ2-7,.,TRBV27,CASSAAQGYEQYF,TGTGCCAGCAGTGCCGCACAGGGCTACGAGCAGTACTTC